This T cell receptor (beta chain) emerged from a study of brain T cells in children with intractable seizures. Whole-study findings and limits: Pre-surgery blood may have been undersampled, hiding some clones.

In germline, CDR1 is SGHDT, CDR2 YYEEEE. The CDR3 extends over 12 amino acids. Trimming removed 2 bases at V and 3 bases at J, with 5 bases between. About this clone itself: Antigen unknown.

Assay: immunoSEQ multiplex PCR; the TCRdb copy retains only in-frame clones and omits some. The sample has about 76,000 clones, roughly 91% seen once. Sequencing was performed on peripheral blood, taken at surgery. This clonotype was obtained from a boy less than two years old with tuberous sclerosis and intractable seizures. This rearrangement joins TRBV5-6 to TRBJ1-2, with unresolved D. The CDR3 protein is CASSFGDYGYTF. The CDR3, as DNA: TGTGCCAGCAGCTTTGGGGACTATGGCTACACCTTC.